Below, 32 T cell receptor beta chains from the same sample are listed, as sequenced in a study of post-analysis software for immune sequencing data. Unique molecular identifiers had been added to the TCR beta cDNA libraries. TCRdb reprocessed the PCR reads with MiXCR, giving one entry per CDR3 protein. The sample yields around 400,000 distinct CDR3 sequences, less than 40% seen once. Their specific antigens are unknown. Notes on the study in general: Patients showed TRBV5-6, TRBV5-1 and TRBV20-1 among four to six TRBV segments more frequent than in controls.

The sequenced material came from blood. The receptors were gathered from a girl aged 5 to 17 with multiple sclerosis.

The sample holds a few counts of this clonotype. The chain uses TRBV5-1 and TRBJ2-1; 7 bases agree with TRBD1. Looked up from germline, CDR1 is SGHRS and CDR2 is YFSETQ. With 2 bases clipped from V and 7 bases from J, the junction kept 6 bases outside the gene matches. The length of the CDR3 is 14 residues. The CDR3 region is CASSFGDRVNEQFF. CDR3 in DNA: TGCGCCAGCAGCTTTGGCGACAGGGTGAATGAGCAGTTCTTC.

As concerns this clonotype: One junction end does not reproduce the germline sequence, and a read error may be involved. This chain uses TRBV6-1 with TRBJ2-3; 12 bases agree with TRBD2. The CDR3 spans 15 residues. The germline V gene encodes CDR1 MNHNS and CDR2 SASEGT. The CDR3 here is CASREGTSGTDTQYF. The CDR3 DNA reads as TGTGCCAGCAGGGAAGGGACTAGCGGGACAGATACGCAGTATTTT.

The chain is built from TRBV12-3 or TRBV12-4 and TRBJ2-2; D is undetermined. There are 13 residues in the CDR3. V lost 2 bases and J lost 6, with 7 bases in between. For the CDR3, the DNA is TGTGCCAGCAGTTTAAGAGAATCCGGGGAGCTGTTTTTT. Translated, it gives CASSLRESGELFF.

The V call is TRBV29-1, the J call TRBJ2-7, with D possibly being TRBD1 (6 bases). CDR3 length: 15 residues. The germline V gene has CDR1 SQVTM and CDR2 ANQGSEA. Trimming took off 1 base at V and 2 bases at J, with 15 bases between the two ends. CDR3 residues: CSVEGPQGPPYEQYF. The DNA for the CDR3 is TGCAGCGTTGAAGGCCCCCAGGGGCCTCCCTACGAGCAGTACTTC.

This clonotype was observed a few times. V gene TRBV29-1 combines with J gene TRBJ1-4; 8 nucleotides line up with TRBD1. V lost 2 bases, J lost 8 bases, and 4 bases stayed unmatched. The CDR3 is made up of 13 amino acids. The germline gives CDR1 SQVTM, CDR2 ANQGSEA. CDR3 DNA sequence: TGCAGCGTTGAAAAACAGGGGGAGGAAAAACTGTTTTTT. It codes for CSVEKQGEEKLFF.

This clonotype turned up a few times. The chain is built from TRBV11-2 and TRBJ2-7, with 8 positions matching TRBD1. The J call is doubtful: the DNA matches TRBJ2-5 better. The germline CDR1 and CDR2 sequences are SGHAT and FQNNGV. The CDR3 spans 16 residues. In DNA, the CDR3 is TGTGCCAGCAGCTTGACGCGCAGGGGGCATAGGGAGACCCAGTACTTC. It codes for CASSLTRRGHRETQYF.

This chain uses TRBV5-1 with TRBJ1-1, with TRBD1 as a possible D gene (6 bases). V dropped 2 bases and J dropped 8 bases, with 13 bases sitting between them. The V gene's germline CDR1 is SGHRS and CDR2 YFSETQ. CDR3 length: 13 residues. The CDR3 loop is CASSFTLQGEAFF. The CDR3 DNA is TGCGCCAGCAGCTTCACCTTACAGGGAGAAGCTTTCTTT.

The genes are TRBV12-3 or TRBV12-4 and TRBJ2-7, with 8 positions matching TRBD1. The V gene end was trimmed by 7 bases and the J gene end by 1 base; junction bases not matched to a gene: 12. This CDR3 has 16 amino acids. CDR3 in amino acids: CASTLSRTGTSYEQYF. The DNA for the CDR3 is TGTGCCAGCACCCTTTCTCGGACAGGGACATCCTACGAGCAGTACTTC.

Ten or more counts support this clonotype. The chain's CDR3 is CSAQDSRNYEQYF. DNA of the CDR3: TGCAGTGCTCAGGACAGTCGGAACTACGAGCAGTACTTC. The chain has TRBV20-1 and TRBJ2-7, with a weak D call TRBD1 (6 bases). The ends were cut back, 5 bases at V and 3 bases at J, with 14 bases in the middle. The CDR3 sequence is 13 residues long. Germline V gene data show CDR1 as DFQATT and CDR2 as SNEGSKA (reference sequence).

V and J are TRBV5-1 and TRBJ2-3; TRBD2 aligns across 11 bases. The junction had 6 bases not matched to a gene; V was cut back by 4 bases and J by 2 bases. Germline V CDR1 and CDR2: SGHRS, YFSETQ. The CDR3 has 16 residues. The CDR3 sequence: CASSAGTSGYTDTQYF. CDR3 nucleotide sequence: TGCGCCAGCAGCGCAGGGACTAGCGGCTACACAGATACGCAGTATTTT.

This clonotype was detected only a few times. The chain links TRBV18 to TRBJ2-6; the D gene is possibly TRBD1 (6 bases). This CDR3 is 13 amino acids long. Germline CDR1 is KGHSH and CDR2 is LQKENI. The V end lost 7 bases, the J end lost 7 bases, and 11 bases lay between the germline ends. The CDR3 sequence: CASLSGVANVLTF. The CDR3 DNA is TGTGCCAGCTTATCAGGGGTAGCCAACGTCCTGACTTTC. The whole variable domain, remainder taken from reference TRBV18 and TRBJ2-6, is NAGVMQNPRHLVRRRGQEARLRCSPMKGHSHVYWYRQLPEEGLKFMVYLQKENIIDESGMPKERFSAEFPKEGPSILRIQQVVRGDSAAYFCASLSGVANVLTFGAGSRLTVL.

This chain connects TRBV29-1 to TRBJ2-1; D unclear. The V gene's germline CDR1 is SQVTM and CDR2 ANQGSEA. V lost 4 bases to trimming and J lost 0 bases, with 13 bases between them. There are 15 residues in the CDR3. DNA of the CDR3: TGCAGCGTTGTAGACCGGCCTCTCTCCTACAATGAGCAGTTCTTC. Translation: CSVVDRPLSYNEQFF.

A single count supports this clonotype. The chain joins TRBV20-1 to TRBJ1-1; no firm D call. The germline V and J ends were trimmed by 2 bases and 0 bases, with 7 bases remaining between them. Looked up from germline, CDR1 is DFQATT and CDR2 is SNEGSKA (reference sequence). The CDR3 extends over 13 amino acids. As DNA, the CDR3 is TGCAGTGCTAGAAGGCGGGTGAACACTGAAGCTTTCTTT. Protein: CSARRRVNTEAFF.

This clonotype was observed a handful of times. The rearrangement links TRBV7-2 to TRBJ1-4; D ambiguous. The V gene lost 1 base and the J gene lost 4 bases, with 10 bases spanning the gap. Germline-derived CDR1 and CDR2 are SGHTA and FQGNSA. CDR3 length: 15 amino acids. CDR3 sequence (DNA): TGTGCCAGCAGCTTAGTGGGAGGTTTTAATGAAAAACTGTTTTTT. It is translated as CASSLVGGFNEKLFF.

This sequence joins TRBV7-9 and TRBJ1-5; no definite D call. CDR3 size: 13 residues. CDR1 and CDR2 from the germline V gene are SEHNR and FQNEAQ (reference sequence). V shed 3 bases and J shed 4 bases, with 7 bases lying between them. In DNA, the CDR3 is TGTGCCAGCAGCTTGGCCCTAAATCAGCCCCAGCATTTT. Translating it yields CASSLALNQPQHF.

The table lists this clonotype with a few counts. V gene TRBV6-6 combines with J gene TRBJ1-1; D is perhaps TRBD1 (6 bases). Per germline, CDR1 MNHNY and CDR2 SVGAGI (reference sequence). V gave up 8 bases and J gave up 0 bases, with 16 bases separating them. The CDR3 has 15 amino acids. The CDR3 DNA sequence: TGTGCCAGCGGATCTCCTGACAGGCTGAACACTGAAGCTTTCTTT. It is translated as CASGSPDRLNTEAFF.

The chain couples TRBV5-5 to TRBJ1-6, with D possibly being TRBD1 (6 bases). Germline CDR1 and CDR2: SGHKS and YYEKEE (reference sequence). The CDR3 totals 19 residues. The V end was cut by 4 bases, the J end by 0 bases, with 20 bases between. In nucleotides, the CDR3 is TGTGCCAGCAGCCCACGCAATCCGGGGGCGAACTCCTATAATTCACCCCTCCACTTT. Protein product: CASSPRNPGANSYNSPLHF.

The V gene is TRBV12-3 or TRBV12-4, the J gene TRBJ2-1, with TRBD1 identical over 8 bases. This CDR3 is built from 15 residues. V trimming: 3 bases; J trimming: 6 bases; junction bases outside the gene matches: 7. In nucleotides, the CDR3 is TGTGCCAGCAGTTTCGGACAGGGATATGGCAATGAGCAGTTCTTC. Protein product: CASSFGQGYGNEQFF.

This chain links TRBV19 with TRBJ1-4; no definite D call. Looked up from germline, CDR1 is LNHDA and CDR2 is SQIVND (reference sequence). The CDR3 contains 9 residues. V was cut by 8 bases and J by 8 bases, with 3 bases left in between. CDR3 nucleotide sequence: TGTGCCAGTCACGAAAAACTGTTTTTT. It specifies CASHEKLFF.

Turning to this clonotype: Germline and junction disagree at one end, which may indicate a read error. As DNA, the CDR3 is TGTGCCAGCAGTTTAGCCGGGAGTGGGGAGACCCAGTACTTC. Encoded protein: CASSLAGSGETQYF. The chain has TRBV7-2 and TRBJ2-5; possibly TRBD2 for D (6 bases). The CDR3 sequence is 14 residues long. Germline CDR1 is SGHTA and CDR2 is FQGNSA.

The chain carries TRBV19 and TRBJ1-5; TRBD1 aligns across 7 bases. This CDR3 is 17 amino acids long. Germline CDR1 reads LNHDA; CDR2 reads SQIVND (reference sequence). The V gene end was trimmed by 1 base and the J gene end by 0 bases; junction bases not matched to a gene: 6. In DNA, the CDR3 is TGTGCCAGTAGTATAGCAGGACAGGCTTATAGCAATCAGCCCCAGCATTTT. Residues: CASSIAGQAYSNQPQHF.

The J gene is TRBJ1-1, the V gene TRBV27; D uncertain. The CDR3 has 13 amino acids. Germline CDR1 reads MNHEY; CDR2 reads SMNVEV (reference sequence). V lost 6 bases, J lost 4 bases, and 12 bases lay in between. CDR3 residues: CASRLLGSTEAFF. The CDR3 nucleotides read TGTGCCAGCAGACTACTGGGGAGCACTGAAGCTTTCTTT.

The chain couples TRBV7-3 to TRBJ2-7, with TRBD2 matching 9 bases. The J call may be faulty, since TRBJ2-5 better matches the DNA end. The CDR3 covers 17 residues. Germline V gene data show CDR1 as SGHTA and CDR2 as FQGTGA. In DNA form, the CDR3 reads TGTGCCAGCAGCTTAAGGGGTAGAAGCGGGGGGCCAGAGACCCAGTACTTC. Translated, it gives CASSLRGRSGGPETQYF.

The chain carries TRBV19 and TRBJ2-5; possibly TRBD1 or TRBD2 for D (5 bases each). CDR1 is LNHDA, CDR2 SQIVND, per germline (reference sequence). The CDR3 sequence is 13 residues long. V was cut by 5 bases and J by 11 bases, with 18 bases left in between. DNA of the CDR3: TGTGCCAGTAGTCACCTTGAGGGCAGGGAGCAGTACTTC. This sequence encodes CASSHLEGREQYF.

The gene calls are TRBV29-1 and TRBJ1-2; D may be TRBD1 (5 bases). CDR3 length equals 13 residues. Trimming cost V 1 base and J 4 bases, with 10 bases left between them. Per the germline V gene, CDR1 is SQVTM and CDR2 is ANQGSEA. The CDR3 nucleotides read TGCAGCGTTGAAGGGGAGAGGGGCTATGGCTACACCTTC. Protein product: CSVEGERGYGYTF.

The CDR3 DNA reads TGTGCCAGCAGACAGAGCGGGGGATGGAACACCGGGGAGCTGTTTTTT. Translation gives CASRQSGGWNTGELFF. This sequence joins TRBV6-5 and TRBJ2-2, with 8 bases aligning to TRBD2. This CDR3 contains 16 residues. In germline, CDR1 is MNHEY, CDR2 SVGAGI. V shed 6 bases and J 1 base; nucleotides not matched to a gene: 7.

This clonotype was picked up a small number of times. One base away lies a much larger clone, so this may be a sequencing read error. This chain uses TRBV5-6 with TRBJ2-7; no firm D call. The end of the DNA is better explained by TRBJ2-5, so the J call may be wrong. CDR3 length: 11 amino acids. Germline loops: CDR1 SGHDT, CDR2 YYEEEE. The CDR3 DNA sequence: TGTGCCAGCAACTTCGGGGAGACCCAGTACTTC. This encodes CASNFGETQYF.

The J gene is TRBJ1-1, the V gene TRBV10-3, with no clear D. With 0 bases removed from V and 10 bases from J, the gap between germline ends came to 18 bases. Germline V gene lookup returns CDR1 ENHRY and CDR2 SYGVKD. CDR3 length: 15 residues. CDR3 region: CAISESALRSGGAFF. CDR3 in DNA: TGTGCCATCAGTGAGTCGGCATTAAGGTCAGGAGGAGCTTTCTTT.

This clonotype occurred a few times. The chain employs TRBV11-2 and TRBJ2-3; 7 nucleotides line up with TRBD1. The germline V gene has CDR1 SGHAT and CDR2 FQNNGV. The CDR3 is 17 amino acids. V shed 7 bases and J 1 base; nucleotides not matched to a gene: 14. In nucleotides, the CDR3 is TGTGCCAGCAACCAGGGTAGCTGGGACAGACGCACAGATACGCAGTATTTT. As protein: CASNQGSWDRRTDTQYF.

This clonotype was counted only a few times. The rearrangement joins TRBV6-5 to TRBJ2-5; D gene ambiguous. With 2 bases removed from V and 2 bases from J, the gap between germline ends came to 15 bases. The CDR3 extends over 16 amino acids. Looked up from germline, CDR1 is MNHEY and CDR2 is SVGAGI. CDR3 in DNA: TGTGCCAGCAGTTACGCACTATTGGGGTCTCAAGAGACCCAGTACTTC. Translation: CASSYALLGSQETQYF.

This rearrangement joins TRBV7-9 to TRBJ2-1; the match to TRBD1 covers 9 bases. There are 15 residues in the CDR3. Germline V gene data show CDR1 as SEHNR and CDR2 as FQNEAQ (reference sequence). J gave up 6 bases and V 3 bases, and 6 bases lay outside the gene matches. CDR3 loop: CASSFRTGELNEQFF. The CDR3 DNA reads TGTGCCAGCAGCTTTAGGACAGGGGAGCTCAATGAGCAGTTCTTC.

The gene calls are TRBV7-2 and TRBJ2-1; 8 bases match TRBD2. This CDR3 comprises 17 residues. Losses at the gene ends were 3 bases for V and 4 bases for J; bases not matched to a gene: 11. Per the germline V gene, CDR1 is SGHTA and CDR2 is FQGNSA. The CDR3 DNA follows: TGTGCCAGCAGCTTCATGAGCGGGGGCGACATTTACAATGAGCAGTTCTTC. Residues: CASSFMSGGDIYNEQFF.